Following are 25 T cell receptor beta chains from one sample sequenced in a study of blood T cell repertoires in COVID-19. Clones were read by immunoSEQ multiplex PCR, and TCRdb kept only the in-frame ones, dropping some. The sample contains roughly 250,000 clones, about 85% of which appear only once. The specimen sequenced was peripheral blood. Receptors were obtained from a human donor with COVID-19, enrolled during active disease. The donor label of this sample is uncertain.

The rearrangement links TRBV30 to TRBJ1-2; D not certain. There are 13 residues in the CDR3. Trimming removed 4 bases from V and 1 base from J, with 10 bases in between. Germline-derived CDR1 and CDR2 are GTSNPN and SVGIG (reference sequence). CDR3 amino acids: CAWTRRNNYGYTF. The DNA for the CDR3 is TGTGCCTGGACACGCAGGAATAACTATGGCTACACCTTC. Looking up the rest from reference TRBV30 and TRBJ1-2 gives the full variable domain: SQTIHQWPATLVQPVGSPLSLECTVEGTSNPNLYWYRQAAGRGLQLLFYSVGIGQISSEVPQNLSASRPQDRQFILSSKKLLLSDSGFYLCAWTRRNNYGYTFGSGTRLTVV.

The V gene is TRBV19, the J gene TRBJ2-1; 10 bases fit TRBD2. V trimming: 3 bases; J trimming: 7 bases; junction bases outside the gene matches: 3. The CDR3 spans 14 residues. Germline loops: CDR1 LNHDA, CDR2 SQIVND (reference sequence). The CDR3 loop is CASSMTSGLNEQFF. The CDR3 DNA reads as TGTGCCAGTAGTATGACTAGCGGGTTAAATGAGCAGTTCTTC.

V usage is TRBV7-2 and J usage is TRBJ2-1, with a weak D call TRBD1 (6 bases). Germline loops: CDR1 SGHTA, CDR2 FQGNSA. V dropped 5 bases and J dropped 0 bases, with 14 bases sitting between them. The CDR3 runs to 16 residues. The CDR3 reads CASSRLWGLSYNEQFF. The CDR3 DNA sequence: TGTGCCAGCAGCCGCTTGTGGGGGCTCTCCTACAATGAGCAGTTCTTC.

The chain employs TRBV6-4 and TRBJ2-1; 14 bases line up with TRBD2. Unmatched junction bases numbered 11, after V lost 5 bases and J lost 8 bases. The germline V gene has CDR1 MRHNA and CDR2 SNTAGT. The CDR3 has 17 amino acids. The CDR3 is CASSPKTGTSGSYEQFF. In nucleotides, the CDR3 is TGTGCCAGCAGTCCCAAAACCGGGACTAGCGGGAGTTATGAGCAGTTCTTC.

The CDR3 sequence: CASSSGLAGSAGELFF. The CDR3 DNA reads TGTGCCAGCAGCTCAGGGCTAGCGGGAAGTGCCGGGGAGCTGTTTTTT. The chain links TRBV5-4 to TRBJ2-2; 9 positions agree with TRBD2. Losses at the gene ends were 3 bases for V and 6 bases for J; bases not matched to a gene: 9. The CDR3 has 16 residues. Germline lookup yields CDR1 SGHNT and CDR2 YYREEE (reference sequence).

On this clone: This same CDR3 is encoded by further DNA sequences in the sample. The CDR3 spells CASSTTGQGSYGYTF. CDR3 DNA: TGTGCCAGTAGTACGACGGGACAGGGGAGCTATGGCTACACCTTC. The genes are TRBV19 and TRBJ1-2, with TRBD1 matching over 10 bases. This CDR3 spans 15 amino acids. The germline V gene encodes CDR1 LNHDA and CDR2 SQIVND (reference sequence). Trimming at V came to 4 bases and at J to 4 bases, leaving 6 bases not matched to a gene.

The table lists this clone with a count of one. V is TRBV10-1 and J is TRBJ1-2; 7 positions match TRBD1. The CDR3 spans 13 residues. From germline, CDR1 is WNHNN and CDR2 SYGVQD (reference sequence). V was clipped by 6 bases and J by 3 bases; unmatched bases: 4. The CDR3 bases are TGCGCCAGCAGCCGGGACAGAGACTATGGCTACACCTTC. Residues: CASSRDRDYGYTF.

This sequence joins TRBV3-1 (or the pseudogene TRBV3-2) and TRBJ1-2; 9 positions match TRBD1. CDR3 size: 16 residues. J lost 0 bases, V lost 4 bases, and 6 bases had no gene match. Germline assignment: CDR1 LGHDT and CDR2 YNNKEL (reference sequence). The CDR3 sequence is CASSLRRDRANYGYTF. Written as DNA, the CDR3 is TGTGCCAGCAGCCTCCGGAGGGACAGGGCTAACTATGGCTACACCTTC.

The CDR3 loop reads CASSHLGEREDPYEQYF. DNA for the CDR3: TGCGCCAGCAGTCATCTAGGTGAGCGGGAGGATCCCTACGAGCAGTACTTC. The V call is TRBV23-1, the J call TRBJ2-7, with 9 bases lining up with TRBD2. TRBV23-1 is an ORF, and what it does is uncertain. The CDR3 runs to 17 residues. After removal of 3 bases from V and 2 bases from J, the junction contained 11 bases not matched to a gene.

The chain combines TRBV15 with TRBJ1-3, with 11 bases aligning to TRBD1. Trimming at V came to 3 bases and at J to 7 bases, leaving 5 bases not matched to a gene. The length of the CDR3 is 15 residues. The germline gives CDR1 LNHNV, CDR2 YYDKDF (reference sequence). CDR3 nucleotide sequence: TGTGCCACCAGCAGGCTAGGGGACAGGGGGAACACCATATATTTT. It encodes CATSRLGDRGNTIYF.

DNA of the CDR3: TGTGCCAGCAGGACAGGGTTCGATCAGCCCCAGCATTTT. This encodes CASRTGFDQPQHF. V usage is TRBV2 and J usage is TRBJ1-5, with TRBD1 matching 7 bases. CDR1 is SNHLY, CDR2 FYNNEI, per germline. Germline trimming cut 6 bases from V and 5 bases from J; bases unmatched to any gene: 4. This CDR3 is built from 13 residues.

V gene TRBV5-1 combines with J gene TRBJ2-1; TRBD2 matches 8 bases. Germline CDR1 is SGHRS and CDR2 is YFSETQ. CDR3 length equals 13 residues. With V trimmed by 3 bases and J by 9 bases, 5 bases remained unmatched. The CDR3 DNA is TGCGCCAGCAGCTCTGGACTAGCCGTTGAGCAGTTCTTC. This encodes CASSSGLAVEQFF.

In DNA, the CDR3 is TGTGCCAGCAGGGGAGGACTAGCGGGAGGTAATGAGCAGTTCTTC. Protein: CASRGGLAGGNEQFF. The J gene is TRBJ2-1, the V gene TRBV2, with 14 bases fitting TRBD2. Trimming took 6 bases from V and 7 from J; bases not matched to a gene: 5. Looked up from germline, CDR1 is SNHLY and CDR2 is FYNNEI. The CDR3 consists of 15 residues.

The chain is built from TRBV7-3 and TRBJ2-7, with 11 nucleotides matching TRBD2. V lost 3 bases, J lost 5 bases, and 6 bases stayed unmatched. The CDR3 extends over 15 amino acids. The germline V gene encodes CDR1 SGHTA and CDR2 FQGTGA. CDR3 DNA sequence: TGTGCCAGCAGCTTGCAGACTAGCGGGATCGACGAGCAGTACTTC. Protein product: CASSLQTSGIDEQYF.

The chain links TRBV7-9 to TRBJ2-1; 13 bases line up with TRBD2. V was clipped by 0 bases and J by 8 bases; unmatched bases: 7. The CDR3 extends over 17 amino acids. CDR1 and CDR2 (germline): SEHNR, FQNEAQ (reference sequence). The CDR3 is CASSLAPGTSGDYEQFF. For the CDR3, the DNA is TGTGCCAGCAGCTTAGCCCCCGGGACTAGCGGGGACTATGAGCAGTTCTTC.

This clone was picked up one time. The J gene is TRBJ2-1, the V gene TRBV18, with 8 bases matching TRBD2. V trimming: 2 bases; J trimming: 4 bases; junction bases outside the gene matches: 4. This CDR3 has 15 residues. Per the germline V gene, CDR1 is KGHSH and CDR2 is LQKENI. CDR3 region: CASSPFTSGYNEQFF. Here the CDR3 DNA reads TGTGCCAGCTCACCATTCACTAGCGGTTACAATGAGCAGTTCTTC.

The rearrangement links TRBV18 to TRBJ1-3; 7 nucleotides line up with TRBD1. V lost 3 bases and J lost 5; bases outside the gene matches: 7. This CDR3 region has 15 residues. Germline-derived CDR1 and CDR2 are KGHSH and LQKENI. The CDR3 nucleotides read TGTGCCAGCTCACCCTCCGGGACAGCCCGAAACACCATATATTTT. This encodes CASSPSGTARNTIYF.

The chain couples TRBV7-5 to TRBJ1-5. TRBV7-5 is deemed a pseudogene. The CDR3 has 18 residues. The CDR3 region is CARSLVPGGADSNQPQHF. The CDR3 DNA follows: TGTGCCAGAAGCTTAGTCCCCGGGGGAGCGGATAGCAATCAGCCCCAGCATTTT.

V and J are TRBV12-3 or TRBV12-4 and TRBJ2-1, with a possible D match to TRBD1 (5 bases). The V gene lost 3 bases and the J gene lost 8 bases, with 11 bases spanning the gap. The CDR3 has 13 residues. CDR3 in amino acids: CASSFSQGDEQFF. The CDR3 DNA is TGTGCCAGCAGTTTCTCGCAGGGCGATGAGCAGTTCTTC.

The chain recombines TRBV19 with TRBJ1-1; 7 positions match TRBD1. The length of the CDR3 is 17 residues. V was pared by 1 base and J by 3 bases, with 11 bases of the junction left unmatched. Germline CDR1 LNHDA, CDR2 SQIVND (reference sequence). CDR3 region: CASSIGPRKGADTEAFF. CDR3 DNA sequence: TGTGCCAGTAGTATAGGCCCTCGTAAGGGGGCGGACACTGAAGCTTTCTTT.

The chain carries TRBV27 and TRBJ1-2; 9 positions match TRBD1. The CDR3 covers 15 residues. Germline V gene lookup returns CDR1 MNHEY and CDR2 SMNVEV (reference sequence). With 6 bases clipped from V and 0 bases from J, the junction kept 5 bases outside the gene matches. The CDR3, as DNA: TGTGCCAGCAGCCCACGGACAGGGGCTAACTATGGCTACACCTTC. Protein sequence: CASSPRTGANYGYTF.

V and J are TRBV19 and TRBJ1-5, with TRBD1 matching over 7 bases. Germline loops: CDR1 LNHDA, CDR2 SQIVND (reference sequence). Unmatched junction bases numbered 6, after V lost 5 bases and J lost 5 bases. The CDR3 spans 14 residues. CDR3 nucleotide sequence: TGTGCCAGTAGTGCATGGGACAGAGATCAGCCCCAGCATTTT. It yields the protein CASSAWDRDQPQHF.

J is TRBJ2-6 and V is TRBV9; D is undetermined. Trimming removed 3 bases from V and 4 bases from J, with 11 bases in between. Germline lookup yields CDR1 SGDLS and CDR2 YYNGEE. The CDR3 contains 15 residues. The CDR3 DNA reads as TGTGCCAGCAGCGCGGAGACCCCCGGGGCCAACGTCCTGACTTTC. Translated, it gives CASSAETPGANVLTF. Looking up the rest from reference TRBV9 and TRBJ2-6 gives the full variable domain: DSGVTQTPKHLITATGQRVTLRCSPRSGDLSVYWYQQSLDQGLQFLIQYYNGEERAKGNILERFSAQQFPDLHSELNLSSLELGDSALYFCASSAETPGANVLTFGAGSRLTVL.

This rearrangement joins TRBV5-4 to TRBJ1-2; D might be TRBD1 (5 bases). The CDR3 contains 13 residues. Germline CDR1 SGHNT, CDR2 YYREEE (reference sequence). V gave up 6 bases and J gave up 4 bases, with 13 bases separating them. CDR3 bases: TGTGCCAGCACCAGGGTTTGGGGCTATGGCTACACCTTC. It translates to CASTRVWGYGYTF.

V gene TRBV19 combines with J gene TRBJ2-1, with 12 bases aligning to TRBD1. The CDR3 extends over 17 amino acids. V lost 3 bases to trimming and J lost 6 bases; unmatched junction nucleotides: 9. Germline CDR1 is LNHDA and CDR2 is SQIVND (reference sequence). In DNA form, the CDR3 reads TGTGCCAGTAGTATCTCCCCCGGGACAGGGGGCGGCAATGAGCAGTTCTTC. Protein product: CASSISPGTGGGNEQFF. Full variable domain (outside the CDR3, taken from reference TRBV19 and TRBJ2-1): DGGITQSPKYLFRKEGQNVTLSCEQNLNHDAMYWYRQDPGQGLRLIYYSQIVNDFQKGDIAEGYSVSREKKESFPLTVTSAQKNPTAFYLCASSISPGTGGGNEQFFGPGTRLTVL.